This is a list of T cell receptor beta chains from one sample in a study of OX40 agonist ivuxolimab in advanced cancers. The data were produced by immunoSEQ multiplex PCR, yet TCRdb's version contains in-frame clones alone and is incomplete. The table records more than 50,000 clones, approximately 80% of them present only once. This specimen was CD4+ or CD8+ T cells sorted from blood, taken in a trial of the OX40 agonist ivuxolimab. These receptors were taken from an adult with an advanced solid tumor such as melanoma, head and neck, liver or kidney cancer. Each CDR3 is given with its conserved first and last residue. D genes are given only for firm matches. Size tells how often a clone was seen (once, few, many) or the class of an expanded clone, and some rows leave it out.

size	D	V	J	CDR3	DNA
.	.	TRBV27	TRBJ2-7	CASSLTGDSAYEQYF	TGTGCCAGCAGTTTAACGGGGGACAGCGCTTACGAGCAGTACTTC
once	.	TRBV14	TRBJ2-5	CASSRDELETQYF	TGTGCCAGCAGCCGGGATGAGCTGGAGACCCAGTACTTC
.	.	TRBV4-1	TRBJ2-1	CASSQAGTEIGEQFF	TGCGCCAGCAGCCAGGCCGGGACGGAAATTGGGGAGCAGTTCTTC
.	.	TRBV12-2	TRBJ2-2	CASRLVFRGLPNTGELFF	TGTGCAAGTCGCTTAGTTTTTAGGGGACTACCTAACACCGGGGAGCTGTTTTTT
.	.	TRBV28	TRBJ1-1	CASSTQGLGEAFF	TGTGCCAGCAGTACCCAGGGGCTGGGTGAAGCTTTCTTT
.	TRBD2	TRBV14	TRBJ2-1	CASSQPRLAGGRPNEQFF	TGTGCCAGCAGCCAACCTCGACTAGCGGGAGGCCGGCCAAACGAGCAGTTCTTC
.	.	TRBV6-1	TRBJ1-1	CASSEVGTENTEAFF	TGTGCCAGCAGTGAAGTAGGAACAGAGAACACTGAAGCTTTCTTT
.	.	TRBV30	TRBJ1-1	CAWSTLWGNTEAFF	TGTGCCTGGAGTACTTTGTGGGGGAACACTGAAGCTTTCTTT
.	TRBD1	TRBV30	TRBJ1-2	CAWGNTGGRGGYTF	TGTGCCTGGGGTAACACAGGGGGCAGAGGGGGCTACACCTTC
.	.	TRBV28	TRBJ2-7	CASSFGDEQYF	TGTGCCAGCAGTTTCGGCGACGAGCAGTACTTC
.	.	TRBV4-1	TRBJ2-4	CASSPGGRGAKNIQYF	TGCGCCAGCAGCCCCGGTGGTAGGGGAGCCAAAAACATTCAGTACTTC
.	.	TRBV7-6	TRBJ2-7	CASSPRGASSYEQYF	TGTGCCAGCAGCCCTAGGGGGGCCAGCTCCTACGAGCAGTACTTC
.	TRBD2	TRBV2	TRBJ2-1	CASSVLAGVYNEQFF	TGTGCCAGCAGTGTCCTAGCGGGAGTCTACAATGAGCAGTTCTTC
.	.	TRBV28	TRBJ2-2	CASSSGALGRSGELFF	TGTGCCAGCAGTTCAGGGGCCCTAGGTCGTAGCGGGGAGCTGTTTTTT
.	.	TRBV11-1	TRBJ2-4	CASSLTGVPNIQYF	TGTGCCAGCAGCCTGACTGGGGTTCCTAACATTCAGTACTTC
.	TRBD1	TRBV7-2	TRBJ2-2	CASSFGDRNNGELFF	TGTGCCAGCAGCTTCGGGGACAGGAACAACGGGGAGCTGTTTTTT
once	TRBD2	TRBV13	TRBJ2-1	CASSLVLAGGLTNEQFF	TGTGCCAGCAGCTTAGTTCTAGCGGGAGGGTTAACGAATGAGCAGTTCTTC
.	.	TRBV4-2	TRBJ2-3	CASSQEIDTQYF	TGTGCCAGCAGCCAAGAAATCGATACGCAGTATTTT
.	.	TRBV10-2	TRBJ2-7	CASRVAHEQYF	TGCGCCAGCAGAGTAGCCCACGAGCAGTACTTC
.	.	TRBV2	TRBJ2-1	CARRRGSYNEQFF	TGTGCCAGACGAAGGGGCTCCTACAATGAGCAGTTCTTC
.	.	TRBV28	TRBJ2-2	CASSGQGLADTGELFF	TGTGCCAGCAGTGGGCAGGGTCTAGCCGACACCGGGGAGCTGTTTTTT
.	TRBD1	TRBV9	TRBJ2-3	CASSSPGTAEGDTQYF	TGTGCCAGCAGCTCCCCCGGGACAGCAGAAGGAGATACGCAGTATTTT
.	.	TRBV7-9	TRBJ2-3	CASSLEMADTQYF	TGTGCCAGCAGCTTAGAAATGGCGGATACGCAGTATTTT
.	.	TRBV5-5	TRBJ2-7	CASSLGAGTSNLYEQYF	TGTGCCAGCAGCTTGGGAGCCGGGACATCAAACCTCTACGAGCAGTACTTC
.	TRBD2	TRBV28	TRBJ2-1	CASSSAGLAPDNEQFF	TGTGCCAGCAGTTCAGCGGGACTAGCTCCTGACAATGAGCAGTTCTTC
few	.	TRBV11-3	TRBJ2-2	CASSRSRTGELFF	TGTGCCAGCAGCCGATCCCGGACCGGGGAGCTGTTTTTT
.	.	TRBV11-2	TRBJ2-3	CASSETRDGTQYF	TGTGCCAGCAGCGAAACCCGGGACGGAACGCAGTATTTT
.	.	TRBV10-3	TRBJ2-7	CATGDLSPYEQYF	TGTGCCACCGGGGACCTCTCGCCCTACGAGCAGTACTTC
.	.	TRBV7-9	TRBJ1-5	CASSSRDQLNQPQHF	TGTGCCAGCAGCTCCCGGGACCAACTTAATCAGCCCCAGCATTTT
.	.	TRBV9	TRBJ2-5	CASSLGEQETQYF	TGTGCCAGCAGCCTGGGCGAGCAAGAGACCCAGTACTTC
once	TRBD2	TRBV7-3	TRBJ2-1	CASSSPAGLAGDEQFF	TGTGCCAGCAGCTCCCCTGCGGGACTAGCGGGTGATGAGCAGTTCTTC
.	TRBD1	TRBV2	TRBJ1-3	CASSWTGFNTIYF	TGTGCCAGCAGCTGGACAGGATTTAACACCATATATTTT
.	TRBD1	TRBV15	TRBJ1-2	CATSREETGDGYTF	TGTGCCACCAGCAGAGAAGAGACAGGGGATGGCTACACCTTC
.	TRBD1	TRBV29-1	TRBJ1-1	CSGIPGQGEQAFF	TGCAGCGGGATCCCGGGACAGGGAGAACAAGCTTTCTTT
.	TRBD1	TRBV30	TRBJ1-3	CAWSKTGDGNTIYF	TGTGCCTGGAGTAAGACAGGGGATGGAAACACCATATATTTT